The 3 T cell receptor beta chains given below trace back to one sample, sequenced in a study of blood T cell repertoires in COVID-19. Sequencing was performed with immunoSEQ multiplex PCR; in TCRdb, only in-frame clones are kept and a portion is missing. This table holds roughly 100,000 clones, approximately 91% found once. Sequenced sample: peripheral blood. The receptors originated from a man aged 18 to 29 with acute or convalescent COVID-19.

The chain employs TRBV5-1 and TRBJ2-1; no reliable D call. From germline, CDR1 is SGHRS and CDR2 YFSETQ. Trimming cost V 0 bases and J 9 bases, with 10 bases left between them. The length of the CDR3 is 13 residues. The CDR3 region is CASSLVTLSEQFF. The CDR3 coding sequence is TGCGCCAGCAGCTTGGTTACTTTAAGTGAGCAGTTCTTC.

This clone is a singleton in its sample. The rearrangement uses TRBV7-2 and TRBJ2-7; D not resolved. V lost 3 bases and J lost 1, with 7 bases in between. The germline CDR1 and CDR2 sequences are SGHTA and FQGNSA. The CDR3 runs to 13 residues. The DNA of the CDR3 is TGTGCCAGCAGCTTGTGGCAGTCCTACGAGCAGTACTTC. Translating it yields CASSLWQSYEQYF.

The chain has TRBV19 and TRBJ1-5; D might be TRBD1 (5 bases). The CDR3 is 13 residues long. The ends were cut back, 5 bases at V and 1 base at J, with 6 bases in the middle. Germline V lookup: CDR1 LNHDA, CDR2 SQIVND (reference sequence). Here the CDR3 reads CASSQGSNQPQHF. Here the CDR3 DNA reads TGTGCCAGTAGTCAGGGCAGCAATCAGCCCCAGCATTTT.